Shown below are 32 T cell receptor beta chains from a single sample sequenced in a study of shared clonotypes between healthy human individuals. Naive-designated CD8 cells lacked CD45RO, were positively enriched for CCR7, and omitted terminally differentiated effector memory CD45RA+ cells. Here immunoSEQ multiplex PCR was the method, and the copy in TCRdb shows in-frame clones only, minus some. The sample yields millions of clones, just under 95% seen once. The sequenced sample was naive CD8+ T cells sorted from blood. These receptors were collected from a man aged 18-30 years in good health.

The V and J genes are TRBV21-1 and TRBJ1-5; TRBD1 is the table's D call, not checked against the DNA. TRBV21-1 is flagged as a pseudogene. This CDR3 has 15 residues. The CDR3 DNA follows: TGTGCCAGCAGCAAAAATCAGGGGCGCAATCAGCCCCAGCATTTT. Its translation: CASSKNQGRNQPQHF.

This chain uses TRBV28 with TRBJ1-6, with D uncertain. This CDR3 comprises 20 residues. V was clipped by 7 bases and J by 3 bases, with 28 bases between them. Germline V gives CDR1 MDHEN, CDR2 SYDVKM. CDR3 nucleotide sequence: TGTGCCAGCACTACAAATGTGGGCCGGTCACAAAGCTTCTATAATTCACCCCTCCACTTT. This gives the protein CASTTNVGRSQSFYNSPLHF.

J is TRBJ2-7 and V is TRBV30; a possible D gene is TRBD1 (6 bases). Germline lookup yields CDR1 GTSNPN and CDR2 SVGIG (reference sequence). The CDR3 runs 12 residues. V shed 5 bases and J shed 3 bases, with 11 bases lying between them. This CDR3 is CAWDRPNYEQYF. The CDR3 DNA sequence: TGTGCCTGGGACAGGCCCAACTACGAGCAGTACTTC.

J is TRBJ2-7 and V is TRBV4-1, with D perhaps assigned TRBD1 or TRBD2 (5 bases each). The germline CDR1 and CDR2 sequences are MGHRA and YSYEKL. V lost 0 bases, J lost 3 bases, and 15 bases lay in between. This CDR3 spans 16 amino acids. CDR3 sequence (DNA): TGCGCCAGCAGCCAAGATAGGAGTCCTGGGGGCTACGAGCAGTACTTC. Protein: CASSQDRSPGGYEQYF.

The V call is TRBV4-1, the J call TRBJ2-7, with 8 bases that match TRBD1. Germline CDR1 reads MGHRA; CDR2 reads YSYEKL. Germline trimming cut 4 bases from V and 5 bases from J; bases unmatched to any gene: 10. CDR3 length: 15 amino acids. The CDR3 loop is CASSRLLQGDNEQYF. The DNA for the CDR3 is TGCGCCAGCAGCCGATTGCTACAGGGGGACAACGAGCAGTACTTC.

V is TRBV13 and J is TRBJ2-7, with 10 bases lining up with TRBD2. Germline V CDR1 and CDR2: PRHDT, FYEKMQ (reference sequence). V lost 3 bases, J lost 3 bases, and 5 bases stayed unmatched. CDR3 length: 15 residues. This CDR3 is CASSFVAGGVYEQYF. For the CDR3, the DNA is TGTGCCAGCAGCTTCGTAGCGGGAGGTGTCTACGAGCAGTACTTC.

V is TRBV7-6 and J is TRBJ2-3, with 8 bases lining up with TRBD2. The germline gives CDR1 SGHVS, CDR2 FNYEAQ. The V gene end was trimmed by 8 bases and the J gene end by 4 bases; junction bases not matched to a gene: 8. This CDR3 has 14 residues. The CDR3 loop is CASSWRGDSDTQYF. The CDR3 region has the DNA TGTGCCAGCTCCTGGCGGGGGGATTCAGATACGCAGTATTTT. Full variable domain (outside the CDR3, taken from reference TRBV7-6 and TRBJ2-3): GAGVSQSPRYKVTKRGQDVALRCDPISGHVSLYWYRQALGQGPEFLTYFNYEAQQDKSGLPNDRFSAERPEGSISTLTIQRTEQRDSAMYRCASSWRGDSDTQYFGPGTRLTVL.

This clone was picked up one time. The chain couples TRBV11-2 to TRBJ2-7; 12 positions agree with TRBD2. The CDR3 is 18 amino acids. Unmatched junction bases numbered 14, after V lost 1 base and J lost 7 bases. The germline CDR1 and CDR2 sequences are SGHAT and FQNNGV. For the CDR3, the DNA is TGTGCCAGCAGCTTAGGGGCCCTAGCGGGAGGGCCAGAGGGGGAGCAGTACTTC. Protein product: CASSLGALAGGPEGEQYF.

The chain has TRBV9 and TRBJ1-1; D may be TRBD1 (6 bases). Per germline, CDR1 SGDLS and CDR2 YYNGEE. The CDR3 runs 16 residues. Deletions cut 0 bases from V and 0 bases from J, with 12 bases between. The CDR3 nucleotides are TGTGCCAGCAGCGTAGCTGCAGGGGTAGTGAACACTGAAGCTTTCTTT. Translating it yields CASSVAAGVVNTEAFF.

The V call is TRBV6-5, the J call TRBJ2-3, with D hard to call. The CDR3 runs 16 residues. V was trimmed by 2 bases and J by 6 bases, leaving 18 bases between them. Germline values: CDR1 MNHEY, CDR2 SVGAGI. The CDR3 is CASSYEPTDPWDTQYF. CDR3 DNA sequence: TGTGCCAGCAGTTACGAACCCACCGACCCGTGGGATACGCAGTATTTT.

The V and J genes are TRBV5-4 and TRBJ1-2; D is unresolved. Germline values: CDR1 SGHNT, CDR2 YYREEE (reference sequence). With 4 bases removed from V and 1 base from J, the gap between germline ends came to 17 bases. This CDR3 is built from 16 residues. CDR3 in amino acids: CASSPITSAINYGYTF. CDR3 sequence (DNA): TGTGCCAGCAGCCCAATTACGTCAGCGATTAACTATGGCTACACCTTC.

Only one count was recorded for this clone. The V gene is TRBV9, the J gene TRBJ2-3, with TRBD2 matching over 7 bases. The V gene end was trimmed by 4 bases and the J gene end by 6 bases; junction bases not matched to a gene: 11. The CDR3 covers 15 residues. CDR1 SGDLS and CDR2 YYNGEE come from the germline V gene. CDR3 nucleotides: TGTGCCAGCAGCTCATCCGGACTAGGAGGGGATACGCAGTATTTT. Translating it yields CASSSSGLGGDTQYF.

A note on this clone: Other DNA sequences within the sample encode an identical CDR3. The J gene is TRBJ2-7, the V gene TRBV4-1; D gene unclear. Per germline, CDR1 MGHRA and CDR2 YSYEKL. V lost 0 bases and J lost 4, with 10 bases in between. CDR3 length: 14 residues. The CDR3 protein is CASSQDLTLYEQYF. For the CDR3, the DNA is TGCGCCAGCAGCCAAGATCTAACTCTTTACGAGCAGTACTTC.

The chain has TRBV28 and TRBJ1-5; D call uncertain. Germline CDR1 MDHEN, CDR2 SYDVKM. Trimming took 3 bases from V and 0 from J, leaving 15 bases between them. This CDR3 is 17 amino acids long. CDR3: CASSFLGERNSNQPQHF. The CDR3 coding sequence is TGTGCCAGCAGTTTTCTGGGAGAAAGGAATAGCAATCAGCCCCAGCATTTT.

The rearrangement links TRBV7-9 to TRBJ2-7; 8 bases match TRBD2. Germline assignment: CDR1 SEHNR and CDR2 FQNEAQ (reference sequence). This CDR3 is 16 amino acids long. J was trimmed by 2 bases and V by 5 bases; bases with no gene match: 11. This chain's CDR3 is CASSPPDWREAYEQYF. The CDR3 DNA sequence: TGTGCCAGCAGCCCCCCCGACTGGCGGGAGGCCTACGAGCAGTACTTC.

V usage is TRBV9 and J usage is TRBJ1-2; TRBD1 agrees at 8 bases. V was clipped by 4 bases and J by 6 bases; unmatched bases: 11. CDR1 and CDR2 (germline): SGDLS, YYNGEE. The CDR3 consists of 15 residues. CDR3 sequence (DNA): TGTGCCAGCAGCACCCGGACAGGGATCGGGGATGGCTACACCTTC. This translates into CASSTRTGIGDGYTF. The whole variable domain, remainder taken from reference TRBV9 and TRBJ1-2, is DSGVTQTPKHLITATGQRVTLRCSPRSGDLSVYWYQQSLDQGLQFLIQYYNGEERAKGNILERFSAQQFPDLHSELNLSSLELGDSALYFCASSTRTGIGDGYTFGSGTRLTVV.

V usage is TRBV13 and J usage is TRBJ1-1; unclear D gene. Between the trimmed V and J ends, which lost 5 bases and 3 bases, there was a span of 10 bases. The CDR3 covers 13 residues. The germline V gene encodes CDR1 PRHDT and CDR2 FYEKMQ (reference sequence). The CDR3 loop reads CASSVGSDTEAFF. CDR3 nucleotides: TGTGCCAGCAGCGTTGGCTCCGACACTGAAGCTTTCTTT.

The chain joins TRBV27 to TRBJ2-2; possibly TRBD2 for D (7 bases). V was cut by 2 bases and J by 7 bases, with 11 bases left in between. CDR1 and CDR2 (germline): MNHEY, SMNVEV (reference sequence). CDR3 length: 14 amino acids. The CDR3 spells CASSLIGGGGELFF. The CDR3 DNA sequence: TGTGCCAGCAGTTTAATAGGGGGGGGCGGGGAGCTGTTTTTT.

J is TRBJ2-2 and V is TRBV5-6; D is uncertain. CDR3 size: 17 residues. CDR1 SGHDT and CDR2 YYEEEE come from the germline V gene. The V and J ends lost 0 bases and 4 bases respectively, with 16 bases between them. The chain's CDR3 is CASSLEWAGVTTGELFF. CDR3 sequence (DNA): TGTGCCAGCAGCTTGGAGTGGGCAGGAGTTACCACCGGGGAGCTGTTTTTT. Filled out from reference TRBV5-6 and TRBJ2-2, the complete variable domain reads DAGVTQSPTHLIKTRGQQVTLRCSPKSGHDTVSWYQQALGQGPQFIFQYYEEEERQRGNFPDRFSGHQFPNYSSELNVNALLLGDSALYLCASSLEWAGVTTGELFFGEGSRLTVL.

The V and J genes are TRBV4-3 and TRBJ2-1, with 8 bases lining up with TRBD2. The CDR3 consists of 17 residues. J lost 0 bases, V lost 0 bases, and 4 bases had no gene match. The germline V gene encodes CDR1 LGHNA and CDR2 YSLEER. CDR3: CASSQEVAGISYNEQFF. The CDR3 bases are TGCGCCAGCAGCCAAGAAGTAGCGGGAATCTCCTACAATGAGCAGTTCTTC.

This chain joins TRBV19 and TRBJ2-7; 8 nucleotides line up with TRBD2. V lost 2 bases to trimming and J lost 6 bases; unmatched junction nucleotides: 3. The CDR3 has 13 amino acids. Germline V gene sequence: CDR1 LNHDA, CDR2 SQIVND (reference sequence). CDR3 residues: CASSIIAGSEQYF. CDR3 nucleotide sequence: TGTGCCAGTAGTATAATAGCGGGAAGCGAGCAGTACTTC. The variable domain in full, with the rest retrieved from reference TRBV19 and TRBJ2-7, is DGGITQSPKYLFRKEGQNVTLSCEQNLNHDAMYWYRQDPGQGLRLIYYSQIVNDFQKGDIAEGYSVSREKKESFPLTVTSAQKNPTAFYLCASSIIAGSEQYFGPGTRLTVT.

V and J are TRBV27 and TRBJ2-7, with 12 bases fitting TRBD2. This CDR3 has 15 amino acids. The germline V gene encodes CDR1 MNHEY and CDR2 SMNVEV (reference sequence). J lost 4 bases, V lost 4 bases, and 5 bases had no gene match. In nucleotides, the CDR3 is TGTGCCAGCAGTTCACTAGCGGGGGGCCTTTACGAGCAGTACTTC. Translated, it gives CASSSLAGGLYEQYF.

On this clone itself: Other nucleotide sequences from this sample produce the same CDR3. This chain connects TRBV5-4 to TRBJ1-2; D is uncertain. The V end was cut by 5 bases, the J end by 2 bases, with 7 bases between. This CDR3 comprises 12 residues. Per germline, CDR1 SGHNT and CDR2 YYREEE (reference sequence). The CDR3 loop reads CASRGGNYGYTF. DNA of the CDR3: TGTGCCAGCAGGGGAGGAAACTATGGCTACACCTTC.

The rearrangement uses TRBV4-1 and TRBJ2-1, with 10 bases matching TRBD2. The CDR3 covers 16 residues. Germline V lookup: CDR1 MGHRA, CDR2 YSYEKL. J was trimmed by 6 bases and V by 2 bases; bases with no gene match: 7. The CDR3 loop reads CASSQLSGGLPNEQFF. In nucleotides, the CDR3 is TGCGCCAGCAGCCAACTTAGCGGGGGGCTGCCCAATGAGCAGTTCTTC.

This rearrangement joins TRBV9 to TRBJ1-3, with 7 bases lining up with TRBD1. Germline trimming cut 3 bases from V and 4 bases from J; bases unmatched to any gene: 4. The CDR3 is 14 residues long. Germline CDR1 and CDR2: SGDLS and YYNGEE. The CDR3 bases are TGTGCCAGCAGCGCGACAGGGCAGGGAAACACCATATATTTT. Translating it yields CASSATGQGNTIYF.

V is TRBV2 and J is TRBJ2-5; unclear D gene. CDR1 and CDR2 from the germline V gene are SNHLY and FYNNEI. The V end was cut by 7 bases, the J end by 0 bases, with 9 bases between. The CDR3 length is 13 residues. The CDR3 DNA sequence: TGTGCCAGCAAAGGCCGGTACCAAGAGACCCAGTACTTC. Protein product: CASKGRYQETQYF.

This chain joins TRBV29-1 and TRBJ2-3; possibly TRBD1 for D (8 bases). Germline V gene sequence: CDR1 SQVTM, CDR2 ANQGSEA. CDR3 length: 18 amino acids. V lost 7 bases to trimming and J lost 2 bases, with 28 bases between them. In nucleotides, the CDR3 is TGCAGCGCCGTTGCAGTTGGCGGGGGACAGGACAACACAGATACGCAGTATTTT. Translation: CSAVAVGGGQDNTDTQYF.

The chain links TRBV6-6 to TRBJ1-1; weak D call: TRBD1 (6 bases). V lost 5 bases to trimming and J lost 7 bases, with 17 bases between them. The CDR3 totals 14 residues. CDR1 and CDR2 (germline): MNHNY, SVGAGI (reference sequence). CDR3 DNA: TGTGCCAGCAGTCCCGGGACAACTTATCGTGAAGCTTTCTTT. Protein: CASSPGTTYREAFF.

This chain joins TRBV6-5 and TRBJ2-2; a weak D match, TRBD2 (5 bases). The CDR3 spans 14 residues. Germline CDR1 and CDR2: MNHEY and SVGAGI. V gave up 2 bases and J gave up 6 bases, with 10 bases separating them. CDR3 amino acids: CASSYPEGSGELFF. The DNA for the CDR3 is TGTGCCAGCAGTTACCCTGAGGGATCCGGGGAGCTGTTTTTT.

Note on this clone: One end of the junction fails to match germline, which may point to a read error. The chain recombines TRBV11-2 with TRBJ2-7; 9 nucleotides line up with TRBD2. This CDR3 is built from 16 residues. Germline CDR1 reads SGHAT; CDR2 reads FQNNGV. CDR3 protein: CASSLDRTSAPYEQYF. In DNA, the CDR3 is TGTGCCAGCAGCCTAGACCGGACTAGCGCGCCCTACGAGCAGTACTTC.

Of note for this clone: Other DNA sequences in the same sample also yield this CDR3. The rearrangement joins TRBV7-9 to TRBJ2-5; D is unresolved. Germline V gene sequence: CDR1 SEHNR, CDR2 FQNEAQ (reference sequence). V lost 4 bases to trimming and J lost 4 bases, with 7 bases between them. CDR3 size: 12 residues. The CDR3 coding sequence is TGTGCCAGCAGCTCATCGCTAGAGACCCAGTACTTC. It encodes CASSSSLETQYF. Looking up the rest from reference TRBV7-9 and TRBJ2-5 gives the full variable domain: DTGVSQNPRHKITKRGQNVTFRCDPISEHNRLYWYRQTLGQGPEFLTYFQNEAQLEKSRLLSDRFSAERPKGSFSTLEIQRTEQGDSAMYLCASSSSLETQYFGPGTRLLVL.

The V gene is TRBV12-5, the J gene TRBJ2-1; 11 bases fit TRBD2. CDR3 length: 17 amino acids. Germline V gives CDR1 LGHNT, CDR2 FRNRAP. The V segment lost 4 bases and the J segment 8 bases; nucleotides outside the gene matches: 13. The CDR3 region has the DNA TGTGCTAGTGGTTCCCGGACTAGCGGGTCCCAGGGCGATGAGCAGTTCTTC. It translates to CASGSRTSGSQGDEQFF.